One and the same sample provided the 5 T cell receptor beta chains below, sequenced in a study of T cells in Graves' hyperthyroidism and ophthalmopathy. TCR beta CDR3 region amplification was performed from RNA transcripts. Initially, a first-round RT-PCR of the TCR CDR3 employed the HTBI primer set. TCRdb recomputed calls from the multiplex PCR reads with MiXCR, one row per CDR3 protein. The sample consists of hundreds of thousands of distinct CDR3 sequences, 11% to 15% of them appearing once. Sequencing input: blood. These receptors originate from a woman aged 18-29 years with Graves' hyperthyroidism.

The chain is built from TRBV5-1 and TRBJ2-7; TRBD1 is a possible D gene (5 bases). The germline V gene encodes CDR1 SGHRS and CDR2 YFSETQ. Trimming cost V 0 bases and J 0 bases, with 10 bases left between them. The CDR3 sequence is 15 residues long. In DNA form, the CDR3 reads TGCGCCAGCAGCTTGGACGACAGCTTCTCCTACGAGCAGTACTTC. Translating gives CASSLDDSFSYEQYF. The full variable domain, completed using reference TRBV5-1 and TRBJ2-7, is KAGVTQTPRYLIKTRGQQVTLSCSPISGHRSVSWYQQTPGQGLQFLFEYFSETQRNKGNFPGRFSGRQFSNSRSEMNVSTLELGDSALYLCASSLDDSFSYEQYFGPGTRLTVT.

Concerning this clonotype: A single base separates this from a much larger clone, so it may be a read error. The CDR3 carries no conserved terminal phenylalanine or tryptophan, so it likely arises from a read error. This sequence joins TRBV20-1 and TRBJ1-5; 8 bases agree with TRBD1. Unmatched junction bases numbered 4, after V lost 2 bases and J lost 4 bases. CDR3 length: 14 amino acids. Germline V gives CDR1 DFQATT, CDR2 SNEGSKA (reference sequence). The CDR3 region is CSARWTGNNQPQHL. The CDR3 bases are TGCAGTGCTAGATGGACAGGGAATAATCAGCCCCAGCATTTG.

The chain has TRBV10-2 and TRBJ2-7; D ambiguous. Germline CDR1 reads WSHSY; CDR2 reads SAAADI. V shed 7 bases and J shed 2 bases, with 9 bases lying between them. There are 12 residues in the CDR3. CDR3 residues: CASTGGTYEQYF. The DNA of the CDR3 is TGCGCCAGCACCGGCGGAACCTACGAGCAGTACTTC.

This clonotype was observed at least ten times. At one end, the junction sequence differs from germline, possibly due to a read error. The V gene is TRBV20-1, the J gene TRBJ2-5; TRBD1 matches 8 bases. The CDR3 totals 14 residues. Germline CDR1 DFQATT, CDR2 SNEGSKA (reference sequence). This chain's CDR3 is CSALPGQGQGTQYF. The CDR3 DNA reads TGCAGTGCCCTCCCCGGACAGGGTCAAGGGACCCAGTACTTC.

This clonotype was observed a few times. CDR3 in amino acids: CASSKSSRGLTNEKLFF. CDR3 DNA sequence: TGTGCCAGCAGTAAAAGCTCGAGGGGCTTAACTAATGAAAAACTGTTTTTT. This chain uses TRBV5-6 with TRBJ1-4, with D possibly being TRBD1 (5 bases). CDR3 size: 17 residues. The V gene lost 5 bases and the J gene lost 1 base, with 18 bases spanning the gap. Germline-derived CDR1 and CDR2 are SGHDT and YYEEEE.